Reported below is one TCR beta chain. The target antigen is unknown. The junction shows a germline mismatch at one end, possibly a read error. Co-extraction of both nucleic acids (RNA and DNA) used roughly 19-33 mg of unsorted bulk tissue. Each tumor specimen held more than 80% viable tumor cells. The entry originates in a study of tumor-infiltrating lymphocytes in primary liver carcinoma. Study at large: The cohort included men and women aged 30 to 69 years. The yield of productive TCRbeta reads per sample was roughly 3.5 to 7.13 million and was similar across tissue types. Overall study results and limits: The top-250-clone fraction was significantly higher in tumors than in blood (p = 0.039).

Germline lookup yields CDR1 SGHRS and CDR2 YFSETQ. The CDR3 extends over 17 amino acids. From approximately 450 ng total RNA, TCR beta cDNA was generated with a primer in the constant region. Slightly modified ARM-PCR served as the procedure for the TCR beta libraries. These libraries came from three rounds of nested multiplex PCR. A C-beta reverse primer was combined with TRBV1-TRBV30 forward primers in the first two PCR rounds, and each round had 10 cycles. Via MiXCR, TCRdb re-called the multiplex PCR reads, giving one row per CDR3 protein. The table lists 150,000 to 200,000 distinct CDR3 sequences, roughly 80% of them singletons.

Sequences were obtained from tumor tissue from primary liver carcinoma. The sequence derives from a man aged 35-49 years with primary liver carcinoma and hepatitis B virus infection. This chain joins TRBV5-1 and TRBJ2-5; 8 bases agree with TRBD2. Here the CDR3 DNA reads TGCACCAGCAGCTCCTACGGACCAGCGGGAGAGCAAGAGACCCAGTACTTC. Encoded protein: CTSSSYGPAGEQETQYF.